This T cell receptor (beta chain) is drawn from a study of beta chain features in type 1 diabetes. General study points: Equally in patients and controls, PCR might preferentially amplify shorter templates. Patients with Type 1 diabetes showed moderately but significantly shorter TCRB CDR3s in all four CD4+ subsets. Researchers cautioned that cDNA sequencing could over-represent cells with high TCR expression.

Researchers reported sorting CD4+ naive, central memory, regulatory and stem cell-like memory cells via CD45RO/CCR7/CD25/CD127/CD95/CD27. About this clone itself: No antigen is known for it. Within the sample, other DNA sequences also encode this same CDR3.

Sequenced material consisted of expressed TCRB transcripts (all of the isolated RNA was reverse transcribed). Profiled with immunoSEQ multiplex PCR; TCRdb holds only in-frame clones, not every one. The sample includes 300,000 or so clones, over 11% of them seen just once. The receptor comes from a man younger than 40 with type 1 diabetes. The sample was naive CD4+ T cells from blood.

The CDR3 DNA is TGCAGCGCAGGTTTGGATACGCAGTATTTT. Translating it yields CSAGLDTQYF. The rearrangement uses TRBV20-1 and TRBJ2-3; D not resolved. This CDR3 contains 10 residues. Germline V gives CDR1 DFQATT, CDR2 SNEGSKA (reference sequence).